These 13 T cell receptor beta chains were all obtained from the same sample, sequenced in a study of CD8+CD57+ T cells in acquired aplastic anemia (dated by TCRdb to 2017 to 2018). Patients chosen for sequencing had shown expansion of CD8+CD57+ cells by flow cytometry. The reads were generated on an Illumina HiSeq 2000. Genomic DNA was used as template for profiling of TCR beta VDJ combinations and CDR3 sequences. TCRdb passed the public sequencing reads through fastp at Q25 and MiXCR, retaining productive beta sequences. Identical CDR3 proteins give one entry, which carries the most common genes and DNA. The table for this sample lists hundreds of thousands of distinct CDR3 sequences; around 30% of them were counted only once. Together, the top ten hold 0.8% to 0.85% of the sample. The sample consisted of sorted CD4+, CD8+, or CD8+CD57+ T cells (not recorded which) from PBMCs. All receptors come from a human donor with aplastic anemia.

As to this clonotype: One end of the junction does not line up with germline, which may come from a read error. CDR3 protein: CVSSQEFSGGDEQYF. The DNA for the CDR3 is TGTGTCAGCAGCCAAGAGTTTAGCGGGGGCGACGAGCAGTACTTC. The chain recombines TRBV4-2 with TRBJ2-7, with 9 nucleotides matching TRBD2. Germline assignment: CDR1 LGHNA and CDR2 YNFKEQ. The CDR3 sequence is 15 residues long.

Concerning this clonotype itself: This may be a read error, as it is one base from a much larger clone. The chain recombines TRBV2 with TRBJ2-7; the D gene is possibly TRBD1 (6 bases). Germline CDR1 and CDR2: SNHLY and FYNNEI. The CDR3 runs 14 residues. V shed 6 bases and J shed 8 bases, with 20 bases lying between them. Here the CDR3 DNA reads TGTGCCAGCAGCGTCGGCAGGGGACAACCCAAGCAGTACTTC. Translated, it gives CASSVGRGQPKQYF.

V and J are TRBV30 and TRBJ1-2; maybe TRBD1 (5 bases). The CDR3 consists of 12 residues. The V end was cut by 5 bases, the J end by 3 bases, with 10 bases between. In germline, CDR1 is GTSNPN, CDR2 SVGIG (reference sequence). The CDR3 loop reads CAWQGLYYGYTF. The CDR3 nucleotides read TGTGCCTGGCAGGGTCTCTACTATGGCTACACCTTC.

In its sample, this clonotype was seen a few times. V usage is TRBV11-2 and J usage is TRBJ2-3; 7 nucleotides match TRBD2. This CDR3 contains 17 residues. Germline CDR1 and CDR2: SGHAT and FQNNGV. With 1 base clipped from V and 2 bases from J, the junction kept 9 bases outside the gene matches. CDR3 in DNA: TGTGCCAGCAGCTTAGTCGTTTTAGCGGGCGACACAGATACGCAGTATTTT. Residues: CASSLVVLAGDTDTQYF.

The chain links TRBV7-2 to TRBJ1-1; 7 bases are shared with TRBD1. The CDR3 runs to 17 residues. Germline loops: CDR1 SGHTA, CDR2 FQGNSA. V gave up 1 base and J gave up 3 bases; unmatched junction bases: 11. CDR3 region: CASSLVYRGGADTEAFF. For the CDR3, the DNA is TGTGCCAGCAGCTTAGTATACAGGGGTGGTGCGGACACTGAAGCTTTCTTT. Using reference TRBV7-2 and TRBJ1-1 for the parts outside the CDR3, the full variable domain is GAGVSQSPSNKVTEKGKDVELRCDPISGHTALYWYRQSLGQGLEFLIYFQGNSAPDKSGLPSDRFSAERTGGSVSTLTIQRTQQEDSAVYLCASSLVYRGGADTEAFFGQGTRLTVV.

There are a few counts of this clonotype. The chain joins TRBV19 to TRBJ2-5, with a possible D match to TRBD2 (6 bases). Trimming cost V 2 bases and J 5 bases, with 21 bases left between them. The CDR3 is 17 residues long. Germline V gene data show CDR1 as LNHDA and CDR2 as SQIVND (reference sequence). The CDR3 loop is CASSIRGLTDGPETQYF. CDR3 bases: TGTGCCAGTAGTATAAGGGGACTGACAGATGGTCCGGAGACCCAGTACTTC.

This clonotype was counted many times. The chain employs TRBV7-9 and TRBJ1-1; D call uncertain. CDR3 length: 13 amino acids. Between the trimmed V and J ends, which lost 1 base and 6 bases, there was a span of 9 bases. Germline V gene data show CDR1 as SEHNR and CDR2 as FQNEAQ (reference sequence). The CDR3 is CASSLVESAEAFF. The CDR3 bases are TGTGCCAGCAGCTTAGTGGAGAGCGCTGAAGCTTTCTTT.

This clonotype was found once. The chain recombines TRBV19 with TRBJ1-2, with no clear D. The germline V gene has CDR1 LNHDA and CDR2 SQIVND (reference sequence). This CDR3 contains 14 residues. Trimming removed 6 bases at V and 4 bases at J, with 15 bases between. CDR3 sequence reads: CASRYGVDIYGYTF. CDR3 in DNA: TGTGCCAGTAGGTATGGAGTGGATATCTATGGCTACACCTTC.

This chain joins TRBV12-3 or TRBV12-4 and TRBJ1-1, with D possibly being TRBD1 (5 bases). The CDR3 covers 13 residues. Trimming took 3 bases from V and 7 from J, leaving 12 bases between them. The CDR3 is CASSFRGGLEAFF. As DNA, the CDR3 is TGTGCCAGCAGTTTTCGGGGCGGACTTGAAGCTTTCTTT.

The chain uses TRBV10-1 and TRBJ2-1; 8 nucleotides match TRBD2. The CDR3 consists of 15 residues. J lost 10 bases, V lost 0 bases, and 8 bases had no gene match. The germline V gene has CDR1 WNHNN and CDR2 SYGVQD (reference sequence). The CDR3 here is CASSESGGGRSEQFF. The CDR3 DNA is TGCGCCAGCAGTGAGTCGGGCGGGGGGCGTAGCGAGCAGTTCTTC.

With regard to this clonotype: The junction shows a germline mismatch at one end, possibly a read error. The V gene is TRBV6-1, the J gene TRBJ1-5; 7 positions agree with TRBD1. This CDR3 spans 16 amino acids. Germline V gene lookup returns CDR1 MNHNS and CDR2 SASEGT. CDR3 coding DNA: TGTGCCAGCAGTGAAGGGACAGGCATAGGGAATCAGTCCCAGCATTTT. Encoded protein: CASSEGTGIGNQSQHF.

Many counts were recorded for this clonotype. V usage is TRBV15 and J usage is TRBJ2-5; 12 bases are a match to TRBD2. The V segment lost 8 bases and the J segment 4 bases; nucleotides outside the gene matches: 11. This CDR3 is 16 amino acids long. Germline CDR1 LNHNV, CDR2 YYDKDF (reference sequence). The CDR3 DNA reads TGTGCCACCGCAGGGCAGCTAGCGGGGGGGGGAGAGACCCAGTACTTC. Translating it yields CATAGQLAGGGETQYF.

This chain uses TRBV10-2 with TRBJ1-4; the D gene is possibly TRBD1 (6 bases). This CDR3 is 17 amino acids long. Germline lookup yields CDR1 WSHSY and CDR2 SAAADI. The V and J ends lost 9 bases and 4 bases respectively, with 24 bases between them. The CDR3 DNA sequence: TGCGCCAGTACACATTACCCCTCGACAGGCGTTAATGAAAAACTGTTTTTT. This translates into CASTHYPSTGVNEKLFF.